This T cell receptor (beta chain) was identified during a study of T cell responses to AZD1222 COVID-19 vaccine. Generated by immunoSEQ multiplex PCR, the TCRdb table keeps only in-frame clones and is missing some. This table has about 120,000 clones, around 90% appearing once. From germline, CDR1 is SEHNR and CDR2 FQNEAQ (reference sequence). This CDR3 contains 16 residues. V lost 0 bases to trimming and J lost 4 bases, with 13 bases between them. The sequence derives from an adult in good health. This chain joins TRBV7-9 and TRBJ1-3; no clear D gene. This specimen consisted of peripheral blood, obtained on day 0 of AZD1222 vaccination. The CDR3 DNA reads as TGTGCCAGCAGCTTAGCGATTGGTGATCCGGGAAACACCATATATTTT. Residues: CASSLAIGDPGNTIYF.